Listed below are T cell receptor beta chains from one sample, sequenced in a study of shared clonotypes between healthy human individuals. This table comes from immunoSEQ multiplex PCR, and its TCRdb copy is limited to in-frame clones, with some not included. This repertoire shows some 2,400,000 clones, 95% found once; its top ten account for 0.13%. Sequencing input: naive CD4+ T cells sorted from blood. These receptors all stem from a man aged 18 to 30 in good health. CDR3s include the opening cysteine and the closing phenylalanine or tryptophan. D genes are given only for firm matches. Size values are once, few and many counts, or a class for expanded clones, and some rows have none.

d_call,v_call,clone_size,j_call,cdr3_aa,cdr3_nt
TRBD1,TRBV5-3,-,TRBJ2-2,CARSRQGLNTGELFF,TGTGCCAGAAGCCGACAGGGGCTAAACACCGGGGAGCTGTTTTTT
-,TRBV28,-,TRBJ2-1,CASSEGWLEQFF,TGTGCCAGCAGTGAGGGGTGGTTGGAGCAGTTCTTC
-,TRBV5-4,once,TRBJ1-4,CASSLPGTSAVEKLFF,TGTGCCAGCAGCTTGCCCGGGACCTCGGCAGTTGAAAAACTGTTTTTT
-,TRBV6-6,-,TRBJ1-2,CASSYSGDTNYGYTF,TGTGCCAGCAGTTACTCAGGGGATACTAACTATGGCTACACCTTC
TRBD2,TRBV6-1,once,TRBJ2-5,CASTISGSGETQYF,TGTGCCAGCACGATTAGCGGGTCTGGGGAAACCCAGTACTTC
TRBD1,TRBV11-2,once,TRBJ1-2,CASSTDRATNYGYTF,TGTGCCAGCAGCACCGACAGGGCGACGAACTATGGCTACACCTTC
-,TRBV10-3,-,TRBJ1-2,CAISERGQMSYGYTF,TGTGCCATCAGTGAGCGCGGACAGATGAGCTATGGCTACACCTTC
-,TRBV6-5,-,TRBJ1-2,CASSSDKTGGYTF,TGTGCCAGCAGTTCGGACAAAACAGGAGGCTACACCTTC
TRBD1,TRBV19,-,TRBJ1-6,CASSIGGQLSSPLHF,TGTGCCAGTAGTATCGGGGGACAGCTGTCTTCACCCCTCCACTTT
TRBD1,TRBV30,-,TRBJ1-5,CAWSLRGTVLGQPQHF,TGTGCCTGGAGTCTCAGAGGGACAGTTTTGGGTCAGCCCCAGCATTTT
-,TRBV2,-,TRBJ1-1,CASSDRGNTEAFF,TGTGCCAGCAGTGATCGAGGGAACACTGAAGCTTTCTTT
-,TRBV27,-,TRBJ2-3,CASSLSGASTDTQYF,TGTGCCAGCAGTTTATCTGGGGCTAGCACAGATACGCAGTATTTT